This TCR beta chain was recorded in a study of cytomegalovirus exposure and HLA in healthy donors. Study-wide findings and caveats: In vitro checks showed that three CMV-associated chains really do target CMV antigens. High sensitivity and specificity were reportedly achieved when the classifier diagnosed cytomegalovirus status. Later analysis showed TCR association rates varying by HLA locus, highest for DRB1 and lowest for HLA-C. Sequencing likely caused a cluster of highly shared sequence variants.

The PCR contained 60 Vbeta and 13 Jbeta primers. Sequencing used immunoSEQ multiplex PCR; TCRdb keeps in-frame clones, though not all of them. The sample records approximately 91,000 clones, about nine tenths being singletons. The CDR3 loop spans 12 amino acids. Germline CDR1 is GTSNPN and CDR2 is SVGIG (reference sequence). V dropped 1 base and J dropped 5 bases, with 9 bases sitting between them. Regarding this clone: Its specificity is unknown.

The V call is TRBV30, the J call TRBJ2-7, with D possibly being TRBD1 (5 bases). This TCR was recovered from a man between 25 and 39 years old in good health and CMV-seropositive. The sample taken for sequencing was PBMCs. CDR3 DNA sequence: TGTGCCTGGAGTGAGCAGGGCCACGAGCAGTACTTC. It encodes CAWSEQGHEQYF.